The 32 T cell receptor beta chains in this list originate from one sample, sequenced in a study of T cell responses to AZD1222 COVID-19 vaccine. Profiled with immunoSEQ multiplex PCR; TCRdb holds only in-frame clones, not every one. The sample includes tens of thousands of clones, over 80% seen only once; the top ten take 15% to 20%. Here the sequenced sample was peripheral blood, taken 28 days after the second AZD1222 dose. These receptors all come from an adult who received the AZD1222 COVID-19 vaccine.

The sample holds one count of this clone. The chain recombines TRBV6-5 with TRBJ2-7; no firm D call. The CDR3 loop spans 12 amino acids. V shed 6 bases and J shed 6 bases, with 12 bases lying between them. Germline V gene sequence: CDR1 MNHEY, CDR2 SVGAGI. The CDR3 region has the DNA TGTGCCAGCAGCCAAACGCTGTCCGAGCAGTACTTC. This gives the protein CASSQTLSEQYF.

To note about this clone: Other DNA sequences within the sample encode an identical CDR3. The chain is built from TRBV19 and TRBJ2-2, with TRBD1 identical over 7 bases. Germline V gives CDR1 LNHDA, CDR2 SQIVND (reference sequence). The CDR3 runs 13 residues. J lost 8 bases, V lost 7 bases, and 7 bases had no gene match. CDR3 sequence reads: CASTADRPGELFF. The CDR3 nucleotides read TGTGCCAGTACCGCGGACAGGCCTGGGGAGCTGTTTTTT.

The gene calls are TRBV27 and TRBJ2-1; 12 bases are a match to TRBD1. The V gene end was trimmed by 7 bases and the J gene end by 6 bases; junction bases not matched to a gene: 16. The CDR3 runs to 18 residues. Germline V gives CDR1 MNHEY, CDR2 SMNVEV (reference sequence). The chain's CDR3 is CASKIRPGTGGIANEQFF. The CDR3 DNA reads as TGTGCCAGCAAGATTCGGCCCGGGACAGGGGGCATCGCCAATGAGCAGTTCTTC.

V and J are TRBV6-1 and TRBJ1-2, with TRBD1 as a possible D gene (5 bases). Germline V lookup: CDR1 MNHNS, CDR2 SASEGT. CDR3 length: 13 amino acids. Trimming left V 0 bases short and J 5 bases short, with 7 bases between. DNA of the CDR3: TGTGCCAGCAGTGAAGCGAGGGGTTATGGCTACACCTTC. Its translation: CASSEARGYGYTF.

This rearrangement joins TRBV9 to TRBJ2-1; 9 bases map to TRBD1. CDR1 is SGDLS and CDR2 is YYNGEE in the germline V gene. The CDR3 runs 14 residues. Trimming cost V 3 bases and J 6 bases; bases outside gene matches: 4. CDR3 DNA sequence: TGTGCCAGCAGCGCGGGGACAGGGACCAATGAGCAGTTCTTC. Protein: CASSAGTGTNEQFF.

The V gene is TRBV5-1, the J gene TRBJ1-2; 7 positions match TRBD1. J lost 4 bases, V lost 4 bases, and 13 bases had no gene match. CDR1 and CDR2 from the germline V gene are SGHRS and YFSETQ. CDR3 length: 16 amino acids. CDR3 nucleotide sequence: TGCGCCAGCAGCGGCCCCCGACAGGGACTTGGCTATGGCTACACCTTC. Amino acids: CASSGPRQGLGYGYTF. Using reference TRBV5-1 and TRBJ1-2 for the parts outside the CDR3, the full variable domain is KAGVTQTPRYLIKTRGQQVTLSCSPISGHRSVSWYQQTPGQGLQFLFEYFSETQRNKGNFPGRFSGRQFSNSRSEMNVSTLELGDSALYLCASSGPRQGLGYGYTFGSGTRLTVV.

This clone has only a few counts. The chain recombines TRBV12-3 or TRBV12-4 with TRBJ1-3; 10 bases line up with TRBD1. Losses at the gene ends were 6 bases for V and 8 bases for J; bases not matched to a gene: 4. The CDR3 totals 13 residues. In DNA form, the CDR3 reads TGTGCCAGCAGCCGGGACAGGGGAGACACCATATATTTT. It yields the protein CASSRDRGDTIYF.

The J gene is TRBJ2-1, the V gene TRBV6-4, with 10 bases fitting TRBD2. CDR1 MRHNA and CDR2 SNTAGT come from the germline V gene. With V trimmed by 8 bases and J by 5 bases, 9 bases remained unmatched. The length of the CDR3 is 15 residues. Here the CDR3 DNA reads TGTGCCAGCTCTTTCGGGGGACTAGCGAACAATGAGCAGTTCTTC. It specifies CASSFGGLANNEQFF.

This clone was recorded once. The chain is built from TRBV12-3 or TRBV12-4 and TRBJ2-1, with D uncertain. There are 12 residues in the CDR3. V lost 5 bases, J lost 4 bases, and 6 bases lay in between. The CDR3 bases are TGTGCCAGCAGTCCCCGGTACAATGAGCAGTTCTTC. Translation gives CASSPRYNEQFF.

This chain connects TRBV29-1 to TRBJ2-5, with 7 bases identical to TRBD2. The CDR3 is 14 residues long. Germline loops: CDR1 SQVTM, CDR2 ANQGSEA. After removal of 2 bases from V and 4 bases from J, the junction contained 7 bases not matched to a gene. CDR3 amino acids: CSVETGGIGETQYF. The CDR3 DNA is TGCAGCGTTGAAACGGGGGGTATTGGAGAGACCCAGTACTTC.

The chain couples TRBV27 to TRBJ1-1; the match to TRBD1 covers 8 bases. The CDR3 extends over 15 amino acids. Germline CDR1 and CDR2: MNHEY and SMNVEV (reference sequence). With V trimmed by 4 bases and J by 4 bases, 8 bases remained unmatched. CDR3 nucleotide sequence: TGTGCCAGCAGTTGGGGGCAGGGGGCGATCACTGAAGCTTTCTTT. This translates into CASSWGQGAITEAFF.

This rearrangement joins TRBV6-5 to TRBJ2-5; either TRBD1 or TRBD2 may fit D (7 bases each). The CDR3 contains 12 residues. V was cut by 8 bases and J by 10 bases, with 17 bases left in between. Germline loops: CDR1 MNHEY, CDR2 SVGAGI. This CDR3 is CASSPGGGLQYF. The CDR3 DNA sequence: TGTGCCAGCTCTCCAGGGGGGGGACTCCAGTACTTC.

V and J are TRBV5-1 and TRBJ1-4; D is possibly TRBD1 (6 bases). V was pared by 5 bases and J by 14 bases, with 19 bases between. The CDR3 is made up of 13 amino acids. The germline V gene has CDR1 SGHRS and CDR2 YFSETQ. The CDR3 coding sequence is TGCGCCAGCAGATATAATAGGGACATCGAGCTGTTTTTT. Translation: CASRYNRDIELFF. Together with reference TRBV5-1 and TRBJ1-4, the CDR3 gives the full variable domain: KAGVTQTPRYLIKTRGQQVTLSCSPISGHRSVSWYQQTPGQGLQFLFEYFSETQRNKGNFPGRFSGRQFSNSRSEMNVSTLELGDSALYLCASRYNRDIELFFGSGTQLSVL.

The chain couples TRBV3-1 (or the pseudogene TRBV3-2) to TRBJ1-4; 7 bases are a match to TRBD1. J lost 7 bases, V lost 4 bases, and 9 bases had no gene match. CDR3 length equals 15 residues. Germline assignment: CDR1 LGHDT and CDR2 YNNKEL (reference sequence). The CDR3 reads CASSLSRGRGEKLFF. Written as DNA, the CDR3 is TGTGCCAGCAGCCTAAGCAGGGGGAGAGGTGAAAAACTGTTTTTT.

This clone was recorded a few times. The V call is TRBV11-2, the J call TRBJ2-1, with a possible D match to TRBD2 (5 bases). The CDR3 has 12 residues. Trimming removed 1 base at V and 9 bases at J, with 7 bases between. CDR1 SGHAT and CDR2 FQNNGV come from the germline V gene. The CDR3 nucleotides are TGTGCCAGCAGCTTAGGTGCGGGTGAGCAGTTCTTC. Protein: CASSLGAGEQFF.

This rearrangement joins TRBV6-5 to TRBJ1-3; D is unclear. Germline CDR1 reads MNHEY; CDR2 reads SVGAGI. CDR3 length equals 14 residues. Trimming pared 8 bases from V and 4 bases from J, leaving 15 bases between. CDR3 in DNA: TGTGCCAGCCGAGGTGGTATAGGAGGAAACACCATATATTTT. Translated, it gives CASRGGIGGNTIYF.

This clone was detected only a few times. The V and J genes are TRBV6-1 and TRBJ1-5; D not resolved. Germline CDR1 reads MNHNS; CDR2 reads SASEGT. The CDR3 loop spans 16 amino acids. V was trimmed by 1 base and J by 2 bases, leaving 12 bases between them. The CDR3 region has the DNA TGTGCCAGCAGTGAAGTCTGGGCTAGCGGCAATCAGCCCCAGCATTTT. It is translated as CASSEVWASGNQPQHF.

This sequence joins TRBV6-2 or TRBV6-3 and TRBJ2-7, with 12 positions matching TRBD2. Losses at the gene ends were 2 bases for V and 5 bases for J; bases not matched to a gene: 10. This CDR3 has 17 residues. The germline V gene has CDR1 MNHEY and CDR2 SVGEGT. The CDR3 nucleotides read TGTGCCAGCAGTTACCTAGCGGGGGGGCCTAATGAGGACGAGCAGTACTTC. It specifies CASSYLAGGPNEDEQYF.

The chain combines TRBV7-8 with TRBJ2-3, with TRBD2 matching 8 bases. The V segment lost 1 base and the J segment 8 bases; nucleotides outside the gene matches: 8. This CDR3 region has 15 residues. Germline V gives CDR1 SGHVS, CDR2 FQNEAQ. The CDR3 spells CASSLGRGGQGTQYF. The CDR3 region has the DNA TGTGCCAGCAGCTTAGGTCGCGGGGGGCAGGGTACGCAGTATTTT.

V usage is TRBV5-5 and J usage is TRBJ1-1, with TRBD1 as a possible D gene (5 bases). Between the trimmed V and J ends, which lost 4 bases and 5 bases, there was a span of 21 bases. Germline V gives CDR1 SGHKS, CDR2 YYEKEE (reference sequence). This CDR3 is 16 amino acids long. CDR3 sequence reads: CASSTMGRAVGTEAFF. DNA for the CDR3: TGTGCCAGCAGCACCATGGGGCGGGCGGTAGGTACTGAAGCTTTCTTT.

V usage is TRBV21-1 and J usage is TRBJ1-4. TRBV21-1 corresponds to a pseudogene. CDR3 length: 15 amino acids. DNA of the CDR3: TGTGCCAGCAGCACGGACCTCAAAAGAAATGAAAAACTGTTTTTT. This encodes CASSTDLKRNEKLFF.

The rearrangement joins TRBV25-1 to TRBJ2-5; 9 bases match TRBD2. Looked up from germline, CDR1 is MGHDK and CDR2 is SYGVNS. The J segment lost 6 bases and the V segment lost 2 bases, leaving 7 bases of the junction unmatched. This CDR3 has 15 amino acids. As DNA, the CDR3 is TGTGCCAGCAGTGAAGGCGGGGGGGCCTGGAAGACCCAGTACTTC. Protein sequence: CASSEGGGAWKTQYF.

The chain is built from TRBV6-5 and TRBJ1-5, with 9 bases fitting TRBD1. Germline CDR1 is MNHEY and CDR2 is SVGAGI. CDR3 size: 15 residues. Trimming removed 7 bases from V and 4 bases from J; junction bases left unmatched: 8. The CDR3 loop is CASTPGQGVNQPQHF. The CDR3 nucleotides read TGTGCCAGCACTCCGGGACAGGGTGTGAATCAGCCCCAGCATTTT.

V and J are TRBV18 and TRBJ1-5; D gene uncertain. CDR1 and CDR2 from the germline V gene are KGHSH and LQKENI. With 2 bases removed from V and 2 bases from J, the gap between germline ends came to 7 bases. The length of the CDR3 is 14 residues. CDR3 in DNA: TGTGCCAGCTCACCAACCCTTCGCAATCAGCCCCAGCATTTT. Amino acids: CASSPTLRNQPQHF.

The chain is built from TRBV7-2 and TRBJ2-3, with D uncertain. Germline CDR1 and CDR2: SGHTA and FQGNSA. V lost 2 bases, J lost 0 bases, and 9 bases lay in between. The CDR3 runs 15 residues. The CDR3 DNA sequence: TGTGCCAGCAGCTTAATAGGTGGGAGCACAGATACGCAGTATTTT. Translated: CASSLIGGSTDTQYF.

The CDR3 nucleotides are TGTGCCAGCAGCGTAGCTTGGCAGGGGAACACTGAAGCTTTCTTT. Protein product: CASSVAWQGNTEAFF. The chain employs TRBV9 and TRBJ1-1; D might be TRBD1 (5 bases). This CDR3 comprises 15 residues. Germline-derived CDR1 and CDR2 are SGDLS and YYNGEE. Trimming took off 0 bases at V and 1 base at J, with 10 bases between the two ends.

The chain is built from TRBV3-1 (or the pseudogene TRBV3-2) and TRBJ2-7, with D tentatively TRBD1 (6 bases). The CDR3 runs 14 residues. V was trimmed by 4 bases and J by 0 bases, leaving 10 bases between them. Germline V gene data show CDR1 as LGHDT and CDR2 as YNNKEL (reference sequence). The CDR3 DNA reads TGTGCCAGCAGCCTTCAGGGGACCTCCTACGAGCAGTACTTC. This sequence encodes CASSLQGTSYEQYF.

This clone was seen more than once but under ten times. This sequence joins TRBV11-3 and TRBJ2-7; D unresolved. Per germline, CDR1 SGHNT and CDR2 YENEEA. The CDR3 has 16 amino acids. Trimming shortened V by 1 base and J by 5 bases, and 18 bases separated the two germline ends. CDR3 loop: CASSLGVCVPLNEQYF. CDR3 DNA: TGTGCCAGCAGCTTAGGGGTGTGTGTTCCCCTGAACGAGCAGTACTTC.

In its sample, this clone was seen once. The rearrangement uses TRBV29-1 and TRBJ1-1; a weak D match, TRBD1 (5 bases). The CDR3 covers 12 residues. V was clipped by 4 bases and J by 5 bases, with 11 bases between them. From germline, CDR1 is SQVTM and CDR2 ANQGSEA. The DNA for the CDR3 is TGCAGCGTTGTGGGGGTTCGGACTGAAGCTTTCTTT. It yields the protein CSVVGVRTEAFF.

V and J are TRBV5-1 and TRBJ2-7, with D maybe TRBD1 (6 bases). The V and J ends lost 5 bases and 6 bases respectively, with 21 bases between them. The CDR3 loop spans 15 amino acids. The germline V gene encodes CDR1 SGHRS and CDR2 YFSETQ. The CDR3 bases are TGCGCCAGCAGTTTGAAACTAGGGGGTGGTGGCGAGCAGTACTTC. Protein sequence: CASSLKLGGGGEQYF.

The chain carries TRBV2 and TRBJ2-1; perhaps TRBD1 as D (6 bases). The germline V gene encodes CDR1 SNHLY and CDR2 FYNNEI. This CDR3 has 13 amino acids. Trimming took 0 bases from V and 9 from J, leaving 9 bases between them. The CDR3 region is CASSEAQGGEQFF. Written as DNA, the CDR3 is TGTGCCAGCAGTGAAGCGCAAGGGGGTGAGCAGTTCTTC.

V and J are TRBV6-1 and TRBJ1-6; D remains unclear. Trimming removed 2 bases from V and 0 bases from J, with 8 bases in between. The CDR3 sequence is 16 residues long. Per germline, CDR1 MNHNS and CDR2 SASEGT. DNA for the CDR3: TGTGCCAGCAGTGAATCGGAGAGCTCCTATAATTCACCCCTCCACTTT. The encoded protein is CASSESESSYNSPLHF.